This record concerns one TCR beta chain sequence. What it binds is not known. The sample comes from a study of cytomegalovirus exposure and HLA in healthy donors. Study observations and caveats: Excluded were some V segments that proved indistinguishable, including TRBV6-2 and TRBV6-3. Later analysis demonstrated an association between a missense DCLRE1C variant and TCR beta V- and J-gene trimming.

In germline, CDR1 is SNHLY, CDR2 FYNNEI. V gave up 8 bases and J gave up 6 bases, with 11 bases separating them. CDR3 length: 11 residues. Researchers ran the PCR with 60 Vbeta and 13 Jbeta primers. Repertoires were generated with immunoSEQ multiplex PCR, while TCRdb's copy carries only in-frame clones and drops some. The repertoire includes 75,000 to 100,000 clones, around 81% of them detected once, and about 0.53% sits in the top ten. The study sampled nominally healthy donors, though unrecorded immune exposures were likely. Material: PBMCs. V is TRBV2 and J is TRBJ2-7; perhaps TRBD1 as D (5 bases). The TCR was taken from a man aged 30 to 45 in good health and CMV-seronegative. CDR3 bases: TGTGCCAGCGAGACAGCGAGCGAGCAGTACTTC. This gives the protein CASETASEQYF. The whole variable domain, remainder taken from reference TRBV2 and TRBJ2-7, is EPEVTQTPSHQVTQMGQEVILRCVPISNHLYFYWYRQILGQKVEFLVSFYNNEISEKSEIFDDQFSVERPDGSNFTLKIRSTKLEDSAMYFCASETASEQYFGPGTRLTVT.